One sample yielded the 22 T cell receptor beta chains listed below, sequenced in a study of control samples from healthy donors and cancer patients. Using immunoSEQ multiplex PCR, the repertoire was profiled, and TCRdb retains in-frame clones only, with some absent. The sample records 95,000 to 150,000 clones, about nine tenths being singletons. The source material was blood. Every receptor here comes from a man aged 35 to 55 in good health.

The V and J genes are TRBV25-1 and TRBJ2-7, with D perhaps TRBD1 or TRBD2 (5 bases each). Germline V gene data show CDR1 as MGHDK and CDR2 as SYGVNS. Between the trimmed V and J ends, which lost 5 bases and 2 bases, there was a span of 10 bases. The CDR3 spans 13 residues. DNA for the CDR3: TGTGCCAGCAGTCCCGGGACCACCTACGAGCAGTACTTC. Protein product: CASSPGTTYEQYF.

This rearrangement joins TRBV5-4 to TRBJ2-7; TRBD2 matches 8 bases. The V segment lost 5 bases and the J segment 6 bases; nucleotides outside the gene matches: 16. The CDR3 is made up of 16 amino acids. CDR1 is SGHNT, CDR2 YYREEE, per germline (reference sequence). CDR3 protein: CASSLRGSGAEGEQYF. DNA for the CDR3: TGTGCCAGCAGTCTGAGGGGTAGCGGGGCGGAGGGCGAGCAGTACTTC.

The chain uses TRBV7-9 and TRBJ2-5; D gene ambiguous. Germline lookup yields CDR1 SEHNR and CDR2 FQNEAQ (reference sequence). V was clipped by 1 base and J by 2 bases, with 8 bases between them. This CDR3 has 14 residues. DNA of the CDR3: TGTGCCAGCAGCTTAGGTGGCGGACAAGAGACCCAGTACTTC. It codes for CASSLGGGQETQYF.

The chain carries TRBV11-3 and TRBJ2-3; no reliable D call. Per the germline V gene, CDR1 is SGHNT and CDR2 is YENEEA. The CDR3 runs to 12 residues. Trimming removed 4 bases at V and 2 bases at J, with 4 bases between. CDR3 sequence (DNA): TGTGCCAGCAGCTACCCCACAGATACGCAGTATTTT. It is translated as CASSYPTDTQYF.

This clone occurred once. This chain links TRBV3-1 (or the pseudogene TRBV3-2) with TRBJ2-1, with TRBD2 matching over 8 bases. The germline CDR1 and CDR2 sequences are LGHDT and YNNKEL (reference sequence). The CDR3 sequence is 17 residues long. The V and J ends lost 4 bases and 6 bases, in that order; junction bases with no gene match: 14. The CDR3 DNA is TGTGCCAGCAGCCCCTCCGGAGGGGCGGGGGGTCCCAATGAGCAGTTCTTC. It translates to CASSPSGGAGGPNEQFF.

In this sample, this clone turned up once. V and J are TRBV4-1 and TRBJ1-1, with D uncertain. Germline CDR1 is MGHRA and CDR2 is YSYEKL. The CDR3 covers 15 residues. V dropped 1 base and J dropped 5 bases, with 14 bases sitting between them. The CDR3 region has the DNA TGCGCCAGCAGCCAAGTGATGGTCCCCGTGACTGAAGCTTTCTTT. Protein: CASSQVMVPVTEAFF.

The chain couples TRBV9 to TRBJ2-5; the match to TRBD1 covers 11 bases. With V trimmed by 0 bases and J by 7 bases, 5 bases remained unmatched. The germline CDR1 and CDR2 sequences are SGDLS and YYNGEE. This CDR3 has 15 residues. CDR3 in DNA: TGTGCCAGCAGCGTAGGATTAGGGACAGGGGGGACCCAGTACTTC. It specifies CASSVGLGTGGTQYF.

This CDR3 reads CASSLGQGHNEQFF. The CDR3 DNA is TGTGCCAGCAGCTTGGGGCAGGGGCACAATGAGCAGTTCTTC. The rearrangement links TRBV5-6 to TRBJ2-1, with a tentative D call TRBD1 (6 bases). Germline V gene lookup returns CDR1 SGHDT and CDR2 YYEEEE. V shed 0 bases and J shed 5 bases, with 9 bases lying between them. CDR3 length equals 14 residues.

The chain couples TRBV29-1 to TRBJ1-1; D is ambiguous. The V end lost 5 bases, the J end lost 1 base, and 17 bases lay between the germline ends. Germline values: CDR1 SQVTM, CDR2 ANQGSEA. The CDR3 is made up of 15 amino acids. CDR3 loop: CSVLAPFGRNTEAFF. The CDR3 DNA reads TGCAGCGTTCTAGCCCCTTTCGGAAGGAACACTGAAGCTTTCTTT.

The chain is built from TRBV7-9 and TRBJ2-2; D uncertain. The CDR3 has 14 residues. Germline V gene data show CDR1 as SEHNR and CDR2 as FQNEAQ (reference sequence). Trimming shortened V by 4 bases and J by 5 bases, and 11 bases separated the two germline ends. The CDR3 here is CASSSLVGTGELFF. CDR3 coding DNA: TGTGCCAGCAGCTCCCTCGTGGGGACCGGGGAGCTGTTTTTT.

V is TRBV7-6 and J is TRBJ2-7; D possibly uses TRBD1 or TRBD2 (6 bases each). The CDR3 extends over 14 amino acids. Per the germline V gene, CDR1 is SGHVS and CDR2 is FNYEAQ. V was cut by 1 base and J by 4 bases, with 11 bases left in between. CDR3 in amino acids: CASSLGGARYEQYF. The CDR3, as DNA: TGTGCCAGCAGCTTAGGGGGGGCGCGTTACGAGCAGTACTTC.

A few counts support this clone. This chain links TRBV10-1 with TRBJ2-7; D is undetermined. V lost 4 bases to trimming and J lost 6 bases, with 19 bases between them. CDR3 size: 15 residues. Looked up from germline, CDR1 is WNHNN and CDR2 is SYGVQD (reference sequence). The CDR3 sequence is CASSAFAAGSGEQYF. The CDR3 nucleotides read TGCGCCAGCAGTGCTTTTGCGGCTGGCTCCGGCGAGCAGTACTTC.

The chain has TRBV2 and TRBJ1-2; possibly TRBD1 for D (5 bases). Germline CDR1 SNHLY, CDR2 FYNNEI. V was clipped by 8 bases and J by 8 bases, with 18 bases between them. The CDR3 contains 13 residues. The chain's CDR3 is CASVMVQGGGYTF. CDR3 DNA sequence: TGTGCCAGCGTAATGGTCCAGGGAGGAGGCTACACCTTC. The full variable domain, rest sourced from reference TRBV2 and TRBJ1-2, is EPEVTQTPSHQVTQMGQEVILRCVPISNHLYFYWYRQILGQKVEFLVSFYNNEISEKSEIFDDQFSVERPDGSNFTLKIRSTKLEDSAMYFCASVMVQGGGYTFGSGTRLTVV.

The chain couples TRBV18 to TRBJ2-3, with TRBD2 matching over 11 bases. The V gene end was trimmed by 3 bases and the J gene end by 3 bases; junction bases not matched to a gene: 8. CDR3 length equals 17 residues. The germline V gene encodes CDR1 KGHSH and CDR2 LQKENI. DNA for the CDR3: TGTGCCAGCTCACCCACGTCCCTAGCGGGGGGAACAGATACGCAGTATTTT. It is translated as CASSPTSLAGGTDTQYF.

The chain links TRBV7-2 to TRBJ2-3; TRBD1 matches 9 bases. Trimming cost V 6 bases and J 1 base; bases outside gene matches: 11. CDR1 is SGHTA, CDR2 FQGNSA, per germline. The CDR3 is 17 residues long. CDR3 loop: CASSYDPRTGGTDTQYF. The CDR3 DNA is TGTGCCAGCAGTTATGACCCCCGGACAGGGGGCACAGATACGCAGTATTTT.

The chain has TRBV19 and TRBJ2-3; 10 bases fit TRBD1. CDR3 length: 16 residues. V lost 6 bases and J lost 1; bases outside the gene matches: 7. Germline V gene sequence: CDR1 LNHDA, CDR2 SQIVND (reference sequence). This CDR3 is CASRGGQGSGTDTQYF. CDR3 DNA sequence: TGTGCCAGTAGGGGGGGACAGGGGTCCGGCACAGATACGCAGTATTTT.

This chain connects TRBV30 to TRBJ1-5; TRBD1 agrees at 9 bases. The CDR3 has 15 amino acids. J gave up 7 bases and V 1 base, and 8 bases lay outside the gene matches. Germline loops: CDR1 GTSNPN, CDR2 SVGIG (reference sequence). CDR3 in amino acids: CAWSGKGQGRQPQHF. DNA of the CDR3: TGTGCCTGGAGTGGGAAGGGACAGGGTCGACAGCCCCAGCATTTT.

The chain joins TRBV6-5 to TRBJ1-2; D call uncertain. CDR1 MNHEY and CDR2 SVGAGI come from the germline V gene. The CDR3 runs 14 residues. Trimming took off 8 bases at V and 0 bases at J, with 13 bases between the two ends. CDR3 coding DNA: TGTGCCAGCTCTGTGGCAGCAGCTAACTATGGCTACACCTTC. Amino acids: CASSVAAANYGYTF.

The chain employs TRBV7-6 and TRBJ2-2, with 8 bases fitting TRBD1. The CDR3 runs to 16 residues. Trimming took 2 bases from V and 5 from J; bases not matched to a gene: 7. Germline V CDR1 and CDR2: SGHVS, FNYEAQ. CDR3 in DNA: TGTGCCAGCAGCTTACAGGCAGGGGGCCCAACCGGGGAGCTGTTTTTT. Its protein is CASSLQAGGPTGELFF.

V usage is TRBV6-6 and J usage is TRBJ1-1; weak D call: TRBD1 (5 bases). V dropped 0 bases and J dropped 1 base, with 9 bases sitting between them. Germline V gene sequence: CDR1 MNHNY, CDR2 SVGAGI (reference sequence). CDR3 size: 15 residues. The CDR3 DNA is TGTGCCAGCAGTTACTCGGGACCGCAGAACACTGAAGCTTTCTTT. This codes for CASSYSGPQNTEAFF.

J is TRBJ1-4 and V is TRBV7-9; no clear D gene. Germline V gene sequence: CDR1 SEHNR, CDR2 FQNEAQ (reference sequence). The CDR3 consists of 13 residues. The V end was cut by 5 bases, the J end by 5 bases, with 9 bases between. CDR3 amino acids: CASSLYQNEKLFF. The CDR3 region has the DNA TGTGCCAGCAGCCTTTACCAAAATGAAAAACTGTTTTTT.

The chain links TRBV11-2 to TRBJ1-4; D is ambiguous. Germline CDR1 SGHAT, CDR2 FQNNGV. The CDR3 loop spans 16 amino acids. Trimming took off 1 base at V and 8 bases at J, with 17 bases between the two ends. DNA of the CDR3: TGTGCCAGCAGCTTAGGGGCCAAGCCTGGACGGGAAAAACTGTTTTTT. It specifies CASSLGAKPGREKLFF.